This entry lists 19 T cell receptor beta chains sequenced from one sample in a study of response to subunit inactivated influenza vaccine listed by TCRdb under 2018. The method behind the library was RT-PCR. Sequencing was performed on an Illumina HiSeq 2500. Clones were called with MiXCR by TCRdb after fastp trimmed the public reads at Q25, and only in-frame beta chains were retained. CDR3 protein duplicates are merged, each entry listing the most common genes and DNA. The sample records 700,000 to 800,000 distinct CDR3 sequences, about 18% of which are singletons. 11% of the sample rests with the top ten. This material consisted of PBMCs from blood, taken around 5 days after vaccination. The receptors were sampled from a man aged 50-60 years who received an inactivated influenza vaccine. Donor details come from another sample of the same person, matched by shared clones.

This clonotype was counted a few times. The chain combines TRBV29-1 with TRBJ2-1, with D possibly being TRBD1 (6 bases). Germline-derived CDR1 and CDR2 are SQVTM and ANQGSEA. This CDR3 spans 11 amino acids. V was pared by 4 bases and J by 7 bases, with 8 bases between. The CDR3 DNA reads as TGCAGCGTTGTACAGGGTAATGAGCAGTTCTTC. It is translated as CSVVQGNEQFF.

The V and J genes are TRBV5-1 and TRBJ2-1; D is uncertain. Germline CDR1 reads SGHRS; CDR2 reads YFSETQ. V lost 7 bases and J 5 bases, leaving 7 bases between the germline ends. The CDR3 runs 11 residues. The CDR3 coding sequence is TGCGCCAGCTGGGCTCACAATGAGCAGTTCTTC. Translation gives CASWAHNEQFF.

This chain connects TRBV10-3 to TRBJ1-2; D possibly corresponds to TRBD1 (5 bases). The germline CDR1 and CDR2 sequences are ENHRY and SYGVKD. The CDR3 extends over 13 amino acids. V lost 3 bases and J lost 3, with 8 bases in between. CDR3 region: CAISEWGDYGYTF. CDR3 in DNA: TGTGCCATCAGTGAATGGGGCGACTATGGCTACACCTTC.

The table lists this clonotype with a few counts. The rearrangement uses TRBV28 and TRBJ2-7, with TRBD2 identical over 7 bases. This CDR3 is 16 amino acids long. Germline-derived CDR1 and CDR2 are MDHEN and SYDVKM. The junction had 13 bases not matched to a gene; V was cut back by 5 bases and J by 3 bases. The CDR3 nucleotides are TGTGCCAGCAGTCTTATTCACGGGGGGACGGGCTACGAGCAGTACTTC. Protein sequence: CASSLIHGGTGYEQYF.

The chain combines TRBV6-1 with TRBJ2-5, with unresolved D. Germline CDR1 MNHNS, CDR2 SASEGT. The CDR3 runs to 13 residues. Trimming removed 7 bases from V and 1 base from J, with 10 bases in between. The CDR3 sequence is CASKVRGQETQYF. In nucleotides, the CDR3 is TGTGCCAGCAAGGTGCGCGGCCAAGAGACCCAGTACTTC.

V is TRBV5-1 and J is TRBJ2-1; D unclear. The CDR3 totals 13 residues. The germline V gene has CDR1 SGHRS and CDR2 YFSETQ. V gave up 3 bases and J gave up 9 bases, with 13 bases separating them. The DNA of the CDR3 is TGCGCCAGCAGCTCCGGGCTAGGCACTGAGCAGTTCTTC. As protein: CASSSGLGTEQFF. The complete variable domain, with remaining parts taken from reference TRBV5-1 and TRBJ2-1, reads KAGVTQTPRYLIKTRGQQVTLSCSPISGHRSVSWYQQTPGQGLQFLFEYFSETQRNKGNFPGRFSGRQFSNSRSEMNVSTLELGDSALYLCASSSGLGTEQFFGPGTRLTVL.

This clonotype was picked up a small number of times. This chain joins TRBV6-1 and TRBJ1-6; D perhaps matches TRBD1 (5 bases). Germline CDR1 reads MNHNS; CDR2 reads SASEGT. Between the trimmed V and J ends, which lost 6 bases and 5 bases, there was a span of 17 bases. CDR3 length: 16 residues. The CDR3 region has the DNA TGTGCCAGCAGCCCACCACCCAGACAGCATAATTCACCCCTCCACTTT. Translating gives CASSPPPRQHNSPLHF.

This chain joins TRBV10-3 and TRBJ2-7, with D perhaps matching TRBD2 (6 bases). The V end lost 10 bases, the J end lost 2 bases, and 21 bases lay between the germline ends. CDR3 length: 15 residues. CDR1 ENHRY and CDR2 SYGVKD come from the germline V gene. The chain's CDR3 is CATLLTPGLAYEQYF. The CDR3 nucleotides read TGTGCCACTTTACTCACCCCGGGACTGGCCTACGAGCAGTACTTC.

This clonotype was detected ten times or more. The chain links TRBV7-2 to TRBJ2-1; TRBD2 matches at 8 bases. Germline-derived CDR1 and CDR2 are SGHTA and FQGNSA. The CDR3 runs 12 residues. J lost 13 bases, V lost 3 bases, and 5 bases had no gene match. This chain's CDR3 is CASSFPAGGQFF. The CDR3 DNA sequence: TGTGCCAGCAGCTTCCCCGCGGGAGGTCAGTTCTTC.

This clonotype has more than one count but fewer than ten. The chain employs TRBV20-1 and TRBJ1-1; the D is unclear. Trimming removed 6 bases at V and 0 bases at J, with 14 bases between. Germline lookup yields CDR1 DFQATT and CDR2 SNEGSKA (reference sequence). There are 14 residues in the CDR3. DNA of the CDR3: TGCAGTGCCCAAAAACAGCCGTTGAACACTGAAGCTTTCTTT. Protein sequence: CSAQKQPLNTEAFF.

V usage is TRBV12-3 or TRBV12-4 and J usage is TRBJ2-3; 9 bases match TRBD1. V shed 6 bases and J 4 bases; nucleotides not matched to a gene: 11. This CDR3 has 16 amino acids. CDR3: CASSVTGTGRADTQYF. Written as DNA, the CDR3 is TGTGCCAGCAGCGTCACCGGGACAGGGAGGGCAGATACGCAGTATTTT.

The CDR3 DNA reads TGCAGTGCTAGAGGACTAGCGGTGGAGACCCAGTACTTC. Translation gives CSARGLAVETQYF. The chain links TRBV20-1 to TRBJ2-5; 9 nucleotides line up with TRBD2. The CDR3 runs 13 residues. With 1 base clipped from V and 5 bases from J, the junction kept 2 bases outside the gene matches. Germline V gene lookup returns CDR1 DFQATT and CDR2 SNEGSKA (reference sequence).

V usage is TRBV7-8 and J usage is TRBJ2-7, with 10 bases that match TRBD1. Looked up from germline, CDR1 is SGHVS and CDR2 is FQNEAQ. CDR3 length equals 13 residues. V shed 6 bases, J shed 7 bases, and the junction held 6 bases outside the gene matches. CDR3 sequence: CASRSGTGVEQYF. The CDR3, as DNA: TGTGCCAGCAGGTCCGGGACAGGGGTTGAGCAGTACTTC.

In this sample, this clonotype turned up many times. This chain links TRBV4-3 with TRBJ2-1; TRBD2 aligns across 14 bases. The germline gives CDR1 LGHNA, CDR2 YSLEER. This CDR3 is built from 20 residues. The V segment lost 0 bases and the J segment 4 bases; nucleotides outside the gene matches: 11. The CDR3 nucleotides read TGCGCCAGCAGCCAAGATTCGGGCGGATGGACTAGCGGGAGGTACAATGAGCAGTTCTTC. Translation: CASSQDSGGWTSGRYNEQFF.

This chain joins TRBV29-1 and TRBJ2-7; D might be TRBD1 or TRBD2, each matching 5 bases. CDR3 size: 15 residues. The V gene's germline CDR1 is SQVTM and CDR2 ANQGSEA. Trimming removed 2 bases at V and 1 base at J, with 15 bases between. The CDR3 loop is CSVEILGEKSYEQYF. Written as DNA, the CDR3 is TGCAGCGTTGAAATTTTGGGGGAGAAGTCCTACGAGCAGTACTTC.

This chain uses TRBV20-1 with TRBJ2-2, with TRBD1 as a possible D gene (5 bases). Trimming took off 1 base at V and 4 bases at J, with 10 bases between the two ends. Germline V gene lookup returns CDR1 DFQATT and CDR2 SNEGSKA (reference sequence). CDR3 length equals 14 residues. CDR3 protein: CSARVRVATGELFF. The CDR3 DNA reads as TGCAGTGCTAGAGTCAGGGTCGCCACCGGGGAGCTGTTTTTT.

This clonotype was seen many times. This chain joins TRBV12-3 or TRBV12-4 and TRBJ1-2; D is unclear. The CDR3 runs 12 residues. The V end lost 4 bases, the J end lost 0 bases, and 3 bases lay between the germline ends. CDR3: CASSYSNYGYTF. CDR3 coding DNA: TGTGCCAGCAGTTATTCTAACTATGGCTACACCTTC.

This clonotype was seen a handful of times. The chain's CDR3 is CASSWTAAGTSGGADTQYF. The CDR3, as DNA: TGTGCCAGCAGTTGGACAGCCGCCGGGACTAGCGGGGGAGCAGATACGCAGTATTTT. The chain combines TRBV6-5 with TRBJ2-3; 14 nucleotides align to TRBD2. The CDR3 sequence is 19 residues long. J lost 4 bases, V lost 4 bases, and 13 bases had no gene match. CDR1 is MNHEY, CDR2 SVGAGI, per germline.

The CDR3: CASSALAGVDGELFF. The CDR3 DNA sequence: TGTGCCAGCAGTGCCCTAGCGGGAGTGGACGGGGAGCTGTTTTTT. This chain joins TRBV6-4 and TRBJ2-2; 10 bases fit TRBD2. The CDR3 totals 15 residues. J lost 7 bases, V lost 4 bases, and 6 bases had no gene match. Germline CDR1 MRHNA, CDR2 SNTAGT.